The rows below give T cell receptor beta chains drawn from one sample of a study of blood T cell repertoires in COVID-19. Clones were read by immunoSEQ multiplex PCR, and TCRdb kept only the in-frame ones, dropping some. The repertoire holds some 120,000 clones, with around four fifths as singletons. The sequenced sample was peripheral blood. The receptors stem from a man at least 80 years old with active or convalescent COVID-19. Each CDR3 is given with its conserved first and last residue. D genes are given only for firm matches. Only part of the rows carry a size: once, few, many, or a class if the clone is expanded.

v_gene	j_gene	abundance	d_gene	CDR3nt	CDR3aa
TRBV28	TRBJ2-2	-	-	TGTGCCAGCACGGACAGAGCGAACACCGGGGAGCTGTTTTTT	CASTDRANTGELFF
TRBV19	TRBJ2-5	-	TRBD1	TGTGCCAGTAGCATGTGGCCCAGGGGGCTAGAGACCCAGTACTTC	CASSMWPRGLETQYF
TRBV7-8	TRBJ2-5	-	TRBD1	TGTGCCAGCAGCTTACTCGAGGGGGCGAGTGAGACCCAGTACTTC	CASSLLEGASETQYF
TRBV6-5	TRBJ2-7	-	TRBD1	TGTGCCAGCAGTTACCCGGGGACAGAAGTGGAGCAGTACTTC	CASSYPGTEVEQYF
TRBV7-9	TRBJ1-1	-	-	TGTGCCAGCAGCTCCGGGGGAGGTGAAGCTTTCTTT	CASSSGGGEAFF
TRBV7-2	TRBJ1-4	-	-	TGTGCCAGCAGCGAGTTCCAGGGTCTATCTAATGAAAAACTGTTTTTT	CASSEFQGLSNEKLFF
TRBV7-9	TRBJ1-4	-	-	TGTGCCAGCAGCTTAGAAGCGGGGCGCGGTGAAAAACTGTTTTTT	CASSLEAGRGEKLFF
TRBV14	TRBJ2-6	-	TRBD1	TGTGCCAGCAGCCAGAGACAGGGGGGCTTCTCTGGGGCCAACGTCCTGACTTTC	CASSQRQGGFSGANVLTF
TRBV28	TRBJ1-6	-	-	TGTGCCAGCAGGATTCGAGGAGGGGTTTGGTATTCACCCCTCCACTTT	CASRIRGGVWYSPLHF
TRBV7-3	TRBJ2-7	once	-	TGTGCCAGCAGGACGGGGATGGGGAGCGAGCAGTACTTC	CASRTGMGSEQYF
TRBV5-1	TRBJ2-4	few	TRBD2	TGCGCCAGCAGCTCGACTAGCGGGGGCAAAAACATTCAGTACTTC	CASSSTSGGKNIQYF
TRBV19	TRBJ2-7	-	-	TGTGCCAGTAGTCAAAACTCCTACGAGCAGTACTTC	CASSQNSYEQYF
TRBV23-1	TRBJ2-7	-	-	TGCGCCAGCAGTCCCCCTCCCCCTCGGTGCGAGCAGTACTTC	CASSPPPPRCEQYF
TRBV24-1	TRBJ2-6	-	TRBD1	TGTGCCACCAGTGAATGGGACAGGGTGGAGGCGTCTGGGGCCAACGTCCTGACTTTC	CATSEWDRVEASGANVLTF
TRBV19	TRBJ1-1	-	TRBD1	TGTGCCAGTAGTCCCTGGACAGGTGAAGCTTTCTTT	CASSPWTGEAFF
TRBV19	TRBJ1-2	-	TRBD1	TGTGCCAGTAGGTGGGACAGCTTATCTAACTATGGCTACACCTTC	CASRWDSLSNYGYTF
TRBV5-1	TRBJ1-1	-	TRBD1	TGCGCCAGCAGCGCCAGGACAGGGAGGGACACTGAAGCTTTCTTT	CASSARTGRDTEAFF
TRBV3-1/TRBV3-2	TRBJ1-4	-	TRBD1	TGTGCCAGCAGCCCGGACAGGTTTGAAAAACTGTTTTTT	CASSPDRFEKLFF
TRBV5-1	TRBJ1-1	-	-	TGCGCCAGCAGCTTGGCCTCAGACAGCAGGCTATATACTGAAGCTTTCTTT	CASSLASDSRLYTEAFF
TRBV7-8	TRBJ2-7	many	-	TGTGCCAGCAGCTTAAACCCTACGTACGAGCAGTACTTC	CASSLNPTYEQYF
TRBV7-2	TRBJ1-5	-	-	TGTGCCAGCAGCTTTGTTTTCCGGGGGTGGGAATCCCAGCATTTT	CASSFVFRGWESQHF
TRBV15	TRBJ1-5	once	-	TGTGCCACCAGCTTGGAAGGGGGCAATCAGCCCCAGCATTTT	CATSLEGGNQPQHF
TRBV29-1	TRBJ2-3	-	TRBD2	TGCAGCGTTGATCGTCAGACTAGCGGGGGAGATACGCAGTATTTT	CSVDRQTSGGDTQYF
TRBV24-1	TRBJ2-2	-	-	TGTGCCACCAGTGATTCAGGCGGGGAGCTGTTTTTT	CATSDSGGELFF
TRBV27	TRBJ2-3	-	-	TGTGCCAGCAGGAGATTCGGCTTAGAGGAGGCAGATACGCAGTATTTT	CASRRFGLEEADTQYF
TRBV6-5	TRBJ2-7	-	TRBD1	TGTGCCAGCAGATACAAGGGACAGGGGCATCGCGAGCAGTACTTC	CASRYKGQGHREQYF
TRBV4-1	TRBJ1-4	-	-	TGCGCCAGCAGCCAAACCGGACGGGATAATGAAAAACTGTTTTTT	CASSQTGRDNEKLFF
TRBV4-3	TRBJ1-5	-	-	TGCGCCAGCAGCCTCGAAGTGGGGGGTACTCAGCCCCAGCATTTT	CASSLEVGGTQPQHF
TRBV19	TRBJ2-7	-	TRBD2	TGTGCCAGTAGTGCGGGGGTCCCCTACGAGCAGTACTTC	CASSAGVPYEQYF
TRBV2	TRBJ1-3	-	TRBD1	TGTGCCAGCAGTGATTTCCGGACAGGGGGCTCTGGAAACACCATATATTTT	CASSDFRTGGSGNTIYF
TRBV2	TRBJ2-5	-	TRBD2	TGTGCCAGCAGTGAATGGGGGGGGGAGACCCAGTACTTC	CASSEWGGETQYF
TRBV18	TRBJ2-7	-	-	TGTGCCAGCTCACCGCCAGGAGGCTACGAGCAGTACTTC	CASSPPGGYEQYF
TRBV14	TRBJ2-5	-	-	TGTGCCAGCAGTCGAGGTGTGGAGACCCAGTACTTC	CASSRGVETQYF
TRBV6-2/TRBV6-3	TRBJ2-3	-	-	TGTGCCAGCAGTTACAGGCCCCCAGGTACAGATACGCAGTATTTT	CASSYRPPGTDTQYF
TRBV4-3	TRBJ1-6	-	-	TGCGCCAGCAGCCAAGAACAGGGTTATTCACCCCTCCACTTT	CASSQEQGYSPLHF
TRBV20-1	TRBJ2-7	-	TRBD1	TGCAGTGCTAGTCCCTCAGCCGGGACAGGGTCAGGCTACGAGCAGTACTTC	CSASPSAGTGSGYEQYF
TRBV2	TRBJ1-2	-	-	TGTGCCAGCAGTGAAGCGAGGGCGTGGTATGGCTACACCTTC	CASSEARAWYGYTF
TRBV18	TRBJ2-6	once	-	TGTGCCAGCTCACCAATGGATGCAGGACTCCCTTCTGGGGCCAACGTCCTGACTTTC	CASSPMDAGLPSGANVLTF
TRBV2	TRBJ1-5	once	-	TGTGCCAGCAGTGTCTATAGCAATCAGCCCCAGCATTTT	CASSVYSNQPQHF
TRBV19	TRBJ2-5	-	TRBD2	TGTGCCAGTAGCGCTAGCGGGGGCTTTCAAGAGACCCAGTACTTC	CASSASGGFQETQYF
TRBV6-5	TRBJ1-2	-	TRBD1	TGTGCCAGCAGTTCGACAGGGAACGGCTACACCTTC	CASSSTGNGYTF
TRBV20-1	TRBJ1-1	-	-	TGCAGTGCTAGAGTAGGGGCTGAAGCTTTCTTT	CSARVGAEAFF